The subject of this entry is one T cell receptor beta chain. The target antigen is unknown. The sample comes from a study of OX40 agonist ivuxolimab in advanced cancers. Study-wide results and limits: Fewer expanded clones were found on average in CD4+ than in CD8+ T cells. Normalized T-cell clonal expansion was also low in a subset of nonresponders.

Cycle 7 day 1, cycle 4 day 1, and baseline were the timepoints at which blood was sampled. Here immunoSEQ multiplex PCR was the method, and the copy in TCRdb shows in-frame clones only, minus some. The data hold 55,000 to 65,000 clones, with 75% to 90% observed a single time. This specimen consisted of CD4+ or CD8+ T cells sorted from blood, obtained in a trial of the OX40 agonist ivuxolimab. This TCR was recovered from an adult with an advanced solid tumor such as melanoma, head and neck, liver or kidney cancer.

CDR3 DNA sequence: TGTGCCAGCAGCTCTGGGCCCCTCCCGAGACAGTACTTC. It yields the protein CASSSGPLPRQYF. The chain joins TRBV5-4 to TRBJ2-7; unclear D gene. The CDR3 runs 13 residues. The germline V gene encodes CDR1 SGHNT and CDR2 YYREEE (reference sequence). V was shortened by 3 bases and J by 10 bases, with 17 bases between the two germline ends. The full variable domain, rest sourced from reference TRBV5-4 and TRBJ2-7, is ETGVTQSPTHLIKTRGQQVTLRCSSQSGHNTVSWYQQALGQGPQFIFQYYREEENGRGNFPPRFSGLQFPNYSSELNVNALELDDSALYLCASSSGPLPRQYFGPGTRLTVT.